This T cell receptor beta chain was retrieved from a study of human T cells and chemical hapten exposure. TCRdb reprocessed the RACE reads via MiXCR and lists one record per CDR3 protein. The profile shows about 82,000 distinct CDR3 sequences, about 8.7% of them singletons. Time point noted: healthy volunteer bleed at 6 weeks. Extraction yielded total RNA from whole blood (unfractionated). Per the germline V gene, CDR1 is MNHNS and CDR2 is SASEGT. The CDR3 consists of 14 residues. Trimming took off 2 bases at V and 2 bases at J, with 9 bases between the two ends. There are a few counts of this clonotype.

This TCR came from a male donor in good health. Some clones in this sample may be carry-over from other donors' samples. The sample taken for sequencing was whole blood. The rearrangement joins TRBV6-1 to TRBJ1-1, with D unresolved. The DNA for the CDR3 is TGTGCCAGCAGTGAAAATTGGGGAAACACTGAAGCTTTCTTT. Protein product: CASSENWGNTEAFF.